This is a list of T cell receptor beta chains from one sample in a study of blood T cell repertoires in COVID-19. Sequencing was performed with immunoSEQ multiplex PCR; in TCRdb, only in-frame clones are kept and a portion is missing. The sample carries about 180,000 clones, about 75% recorded once. Sequencing was carried out using peripheral blood. The receptor source for this set is a woman between 70 and 85 years old with acute or convalescent COVID-19. Each CDR3 is given with its conserved first and last residue. A D gene is named only where the DNA matches it firmly. A clone size is listed for some rows: how often the clone was seen (once, few, many), or a class if it is expanded.

V gene	D gene	clone size	CDR3 length	J gene	CDR3 protein	CDR3 DNA
TRBV2	-	-	16	TRBJ1-2	CASSNSGRKDNYGYTF	TGTGCCAGCAGTAACAGTGGAAGGAAAGATAACTATGGCTACACCTTC
TRBV10-3	-	-	13	TRBJ2-3	CAIKKAEGDTQYF	TGTGCCATCAAGAAGGCTGAGGGAGATACGCAGTATTTT
TRBV7-8	-	once	17	TRBJ2-1	CASSLKRGGLSYNEQFF	TGTGCCAGCAGCTTAAAGAGGGGGGGCTTGTCCTACAATGAGCAGTTCTTC
TRBV25-1	-	once	12	TRBJ2-5	CASRESEETQYF	TGTGCCAGCAGGGAGTCGGAAGAGACCCAGTACTTC
TRBV7-3	TRBD2	-	17	TRBJ2-1	CASSFTGGRPPSNEQFF	TGTGCCAGCAGCTTTACTGGCGGGAGGCCACCCTCCAATGAGCAGTTCTTC
TRBV19	TRBD2	once	14	TRBJ2-7	CASSKRTSVHEQYF	TGTGCCAGTAGCAAACGGACTAGCGTCCACGAGCAGTACTTC
TRBV10-3	TRBD2	-	17	TRBJ2-1	CAISDPSLAGRVGEQFF	TGTGCCATCAGTGACCCCTCTTTAGCGGGACGGGTAGGTGAGCAGTTCTTC
TRBV5-1	-	-	17	TRBJ2-3	CASSLGPSGSATDTQYF	TGCGCCAGCAGCTTGGGCCCCAGTGGGAGCGCCACAGATACGCAGTATTTT
TRBV7-9	TRBD1	-	14	TRBJ2-7	CASSGYRGTYEQYF	TGTGCCAGCAGCGGGTACAGGGGTACCTACGAGCAGTACTTC
TRBV11-2	-	-	16	TRBJ2-1	CASSSRAGGPYNEQFF	TGTGCCAGCAGCTCCCGGGCCGGGGGACCCTACAATGAGCAGTTCTTC
TRBV25-1	-	once	14	TRBJ1-4	CASSPGATNEKLFF	TGTGCCAGCAGTCCAGGGGCAACTAATGAAAAACTGTTTTTT
TRBV10-1	TRBD1	once	15	TRBJ2-7	CASSETGGNWYEQYF	TGCGCCAGCAGTGAAACAGGGGGCAACTGGTACGAGCAGTACTTC
TRBV19	TRBD1	-	14	TRBJ1-6	CASSIGTGNSPLHF	TGTGCCAGTAGTATCGGGACAGGAAATTCACCCCTCCACTTT
TRBV24-1	-	-	15	TRBJ1-2	CATSDQSDRPYGYTF	TGTGCCACCAGTGATCAGTCGGACAGACCCTATGGCTACACCTTC
TRBV20-1	-	-	14	TRBJ2-3	CSASAWEYVDTQYF	TGCAGTGCTAGTGCGTGGGAGTATGTAGATACGCAGTATTTT
TRBV4-1	TRBD2	-	18	TRBJ2-2	CASSQEVTSGSYGGELFF	TGCGCCAGCAGCCAAGAGGTTACGAGCGGGAGCTACGGGGGGGAGCTGTTTTTT
TRBV2	-	-	13	TRBJ2-1	CATGMEGHSEQFF	TGTGCCACAGGGATGGAGGGCCACAGTGAGCAGTTCTTC
TRBV19	-	-	16	TRBJ1-5	CASSIAGGGSNQPQHF	TGTGCCAGTAGTATTGCCGGGGGAGGAAGCAATCAGCCCCAGCATTTT
TRBV5-1	-	few	16	TRBJ2-7	CASSSGSAVLTYEQYF	TGCGCCAGCAGCTCCGGGTCGGCGGTCCTCACCTACGAGCAGTACTTC
TRBV19	TRBD2	-	16	TRBJ2-5	CASTPASSGGEETQYF	TGTGCCAGTACCCCCGCCTCTAGCGGGGGAGAAGAGACCCAGTACTTC
TRBV4-2	TRBD1	few	17	TRBJ2-7	CASSRARDRGFPYEQYF	TGTGCCAGCAGCCGAGCCCGGGACAGGGGGTTCCCCTACGAGCAGTACTTC
TRBV5-1	-	-	13	TRBJ2-3	CASSSNPTDTQYF	TGCGCCAGCAGCTCCAATCCCACAGATACGCAGTATTTT
TRBV7-9	TRBD2	once	17	TRBJ2-2	CASSPRLAGEDTGELFF	TGTGCCAGCAGCCCAAGACTAGCGGGAGAGGACACCGGGGAGCTGTTTTTT